This TCR beta chain was identified in a study of blood T cell repertoires in COVID-19. Background on the study: COVID-19 samples from acute and convalescent phases originated in the United States, Italy and Spain.

Germline-derived CDR1 and CDR2 are MNHNS and SASEGT. The CDR3 runs 15 residues. V lost 3 bases and J lost 12; bases outside the gene matches: 9. Method: immunoSEQ multiplex PCR; TCRdb's copy keeps in-frame clones and lacks some. The repertoire holds under 200,000 clones, with 84% as singletons. This chain uses TRBV6-1 with TRBJ2-4; TRBD2 aligns across 12 bases. This TCR derives from a man aged 35-49 years who had recovered from COVID-19. Sequencing used peripheral blood. The DNA of the CDR3 is TGTGCCAGCAGTGACCTAGCGGGAGGGCCTGGGGGTCAGTACTTC. This gives the protein CASSDLAGGPGGQYF.